The present entry profiles one T cell receptor beta chain with its context. The data were taken from a study of Ad26.COV2.S vaccination and SARS-CoV-2 variants. Study information: Doses of Ad26.COV2.S were injected into muscle once or twice, 56 days apart.

The assay was immunoSEQ multiplex PCR, and TCRdb's table has in-frame clones only and misses some. Of 400,000 to 500,000 clones in the sample, roughly 89% were seen once. As for treatment: about 20 received Ad26.COV2.S at low or high dose, single or two shots; several received placebo; per-sample allocation not given. On day 63 after the first injection, vaccine and placebo recipients gave samples. This Boston cohort included adults aged 18-55 years. Built on an Ad26 vector, the vaccine expressed Wuhan-strain SARS-CoV-2 spike. The origin of this receptor is a person aged 18-65 years who received the Ad26.COV2.S COVID-19 vaccine or a placebo. The specimen was peripheral blood, collected in a trial of Ad26.COV2.S vaccine versus placebo.

CDR3 nucleotides: TGTGCCAGCAGCACCCGGGGGGGTCGAAGCTCCTACGAGCAGTACGTC. Translating it yields CASSTRGGRSSYEQYV. The rearrangement links TRBV6-2 or TRBV6-3 to TRBJ2-7; TRBD2 matches at 8 bases. The CDR3 contains 16 residues. The V and J ends lost 6 bases and 0 bases, in that order; junction bases with no gene match: 10. The germline V gene encodes CDR1 MNHEY and CDR2 SVGEGT.